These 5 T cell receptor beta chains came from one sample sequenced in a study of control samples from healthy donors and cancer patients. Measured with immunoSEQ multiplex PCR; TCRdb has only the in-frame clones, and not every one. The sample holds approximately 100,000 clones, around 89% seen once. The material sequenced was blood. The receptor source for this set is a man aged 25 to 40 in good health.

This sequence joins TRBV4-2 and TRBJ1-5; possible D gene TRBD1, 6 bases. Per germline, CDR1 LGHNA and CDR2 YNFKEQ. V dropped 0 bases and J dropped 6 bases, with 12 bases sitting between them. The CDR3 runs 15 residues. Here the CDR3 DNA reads TGTGCCAGCAGCCAAGAGGTGGGGGGCGTTCAGCCCCAGCATTTT. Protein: CASSQEVGGVQPQHF.

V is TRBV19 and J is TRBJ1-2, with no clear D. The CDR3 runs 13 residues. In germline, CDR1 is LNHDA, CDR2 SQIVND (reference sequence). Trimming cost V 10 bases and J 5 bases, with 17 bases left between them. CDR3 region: CATETPDLYGYTF. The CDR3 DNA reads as TGTGCCACCGAGACACCCGACCTTTATGGCTACACCTTC.

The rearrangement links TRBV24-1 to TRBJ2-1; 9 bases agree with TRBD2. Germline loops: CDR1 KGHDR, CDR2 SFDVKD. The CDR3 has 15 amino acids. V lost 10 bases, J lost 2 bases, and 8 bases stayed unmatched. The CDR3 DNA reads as TGTGCCACTGCGATGGCGGGGGGGCCCTACAATGAGCAGTTCTTC. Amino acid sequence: CATAMAGGPYNEQFF.

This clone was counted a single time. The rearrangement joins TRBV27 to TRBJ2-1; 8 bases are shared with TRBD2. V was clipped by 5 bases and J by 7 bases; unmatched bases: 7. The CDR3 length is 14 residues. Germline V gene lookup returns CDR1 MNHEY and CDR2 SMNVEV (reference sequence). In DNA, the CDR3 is TGTGCCAGCAGTCTCGGGACTAGAGGAAATGAGCAGTTCTTC. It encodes CASSLGTRGNEQFF.

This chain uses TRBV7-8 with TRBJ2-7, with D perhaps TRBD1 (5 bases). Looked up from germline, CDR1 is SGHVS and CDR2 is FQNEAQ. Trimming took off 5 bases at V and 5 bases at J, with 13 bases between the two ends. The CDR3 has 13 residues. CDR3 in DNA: TGTGCCAGCAGCACTCAACAGGACAACGAGCAGTACGTC. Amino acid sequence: CASSTQQDNEQYV.